This TCR beta chain originates from a study of human T cells and chemical hapten exposure. Study in general: It was small differences in pooled library volume that mainly caused per-sample TCR yields to vary.

This clonotype was counted between two and nine times. Researchers extracted total RNA from unfractionated whole blood. Germline V lookup: CDR1 MGHDK, CDR2 SYGVNS. This CDR3 region has 13 residues. With 3 bases removed from V and 5 bases from J, the gap between germline ends came to 10 bases. The library labeled individual cDNA molecules by adding unique molecular identifiers to them. TCRdb reprocessed the 5' RACE reads via MiXCR and lists one record per CDR3 protein. The profile shows 65,000 to 95,000 distinct CDR3 sequences, approximately 8% of them singletons. The V and J genes are TRBV25-1 and TRBJ2-5, with D unresolved. This clonotype originated in a male donor in good health. The CDR3 loop is CASSDIGSETQYF. In DNA form, the CDR3 reads TGTGCCAGCAGTGATATAGGGTCGGAGACCCAGTACTTC.